Following are 23 T cell receptor beta chains from one sample sequenced in a study of blood T cell repertoires in COVID-19. Assay: immunoSEQ multiplex PCR; the TCRdb copy retains only in-frame clones and omits some. The sample lists about 240,000 clones; roughly 80% were seen once. The sample comprised peripheral blood. The receptor set was obtained from a woman aged 60-70 years with active or convalescent COVID-19.

The gene calls are TRBV5-6 and TRBJ1-6, with D maybe TRBD1 (6 bases). In germline, CDR1 is SGHDT, CDR2 YYEEEE. Trimming pared 0 bases from V and 4 bases from J, leaving 11 bases between. The CDR3 is made up of 16 amino acids. CDR3 loop: CASSLGDTTYNSPLHF. CDR3 nucleotides: TGTGCCAGCAGCTTGGGGGACACCACATATAATTCACCCCTCCACTTT.

The V and J genes are TRBV5-1 and TRBJ1-4, with 9 bases fitting TRBD1. The CDR3 is made up of 15 amino acids. The germline CDR1 and CDR2 sequences are SGHRS and YFSETQ. V was clipped by 2 bases and J by 7 bases; unmatched bases: 6. The CDR3 sequence is CASSFTGGSTEKLFF. CDR3 nucleotides: TGCGCCAGCAGCTTTACAGGGGGCTCAACTGAAAAACTGTTTTTT.

The chain combines TRBV19 with TRBJ1-5; a weak D match, TRBD1 (6 bases). The length of the CDR3 is 14 residues. V was trimmed by 5 bases and J by 5 bases, leaving 13 bases between them. Germline CDR1 reads LNHDA; CDR2 reads SQIVND (reference sequence). The CDR3 DNA follows: TGTGCCAGTAGTCCAGGGGCTAGACATCAGCCCCAGCATTTT. This translates into CASSPGARHQPQHF. Based on the CDR3 plus reference TRBV19 and TRBJ1-5, the full variable domain is DGGITQSPKYLFRKEGQNVTLSCEQNLNHDAMYWYRQDPGQGLRLIYYSQIVNDFQKGDIAEGYSVSREKKESFPLTVTSAQKNPTAFYLCASSPGARHQPQHFGDGTRLSIL.

This clone was found a few times. The chain recombines TRBV3-1 (or the pseudogene TRBV3-2) with TRBJ2-3, with D possibly TRBD1 on 5 matching bases. The V end lost 4 bases, the J end lost 4 bases, and 9 bases lay between the germline ends. The CDR3 length is 13 residues. Germline lookup yields CDR1 LGHDT and CDR2 YNNKEL (reference sequence). CDR3 sequence: CASSLMGPDTQYF. The CDR3 coding sequence is TGTGCCAGCAGCCTCATGGGGCCAGATACGCAGTATTTT.

This chain connects TRBV2 to TRBJ1-1; D unresolved. Germline V gene data show CDR1 as SNHLY and CDR2 as FYNNEI. CDR3 size: 15 residues. Trimming shortened V by 6 bases and J by 0 bases, and 14 bases separated the two germline ends. CDR3 sequence (DNA): TGTGCCAGCAGCAAGGAACAGACCATGAACACTGAAGCTTTCTTT. It translates to CASSKEQTMNTEAFF.

The V gene is TRBV2, the J gene TRBJ2-5; 9 bases match TRBD2. The CDR3 sequence is 15 residues long. Germline CDR1 is SNHLY and CDR2 is FYNNEI. Trimming removed 7 bases from V and 7 bases from J; junction bases left unmatched: 13. This CDR3 reads CASKERGAARGTQYF. The DNA for the CDR3 is TGTGCCAGCAAGGAGCGGGGGGCGGCCAGGGGGACCCAGTACTTC.

This chain uses TRBV30 with TRBJ1-5, with a weak D call TRBD1 (6 bases). With 2 bases removed from V and 6 bases from J, the gap between germline ends came to 11 bases. Per germline, CDR1 GTSNPN and CDR2 SVGIG (reference sequence). The CDR3 contains 13 residues. In nucleotides, the CDR3 is TGTGCCTGGAGTTGGACAGCGAGTCAGCCCCAGCATTTT. Its protein product is CAWSWTASQPQHF.

V and J are TRBV27 and TRBJ2-7; a possible D gene is TRBD2 (6 bases). Between the trimmed V and J ends, which lost 5 bases and 0 bases, there was a span of 14 bases. Per the germline V gene, CDR1 is MNHEY and CDR2 is SMNVEV (reference sequence). The CDR3 has 15 residues. Written as DNA, the CDR3 is TGTGCCAGCAGTCTCTCGACCGGGAGCTCCTACGAGCAGTACTTC. Protein product: CASSLSTGSSYEQYF.

This clone appeared once. This chain links TRBV24-1 with TRBJ1-2; 9 positions agree with TRBD1. There are 15 residues in the CDR3. With V trimmed by 2 bases and J by 6 bases, 6 bases remained unmatched. Germline V lookup: CDR1 KGHDR, CDR2 SFDVKD. The CDR3 nucleotides read TGTGCCACCAGTGATTGCTCAGGGACAGGGAATGGCTACACCTTC. Amino acid sequence: CATSDCSGTGNGYTF.

The chain recombines TRBV19 with TRBJ1-2; possible D gene TRBD1, 5 bases. Germline loops: CDR1 LNHDA, CDR2 SQIVND (reference sequence). Trimming left V 6 bases short and J 2 bases short, with 13 bases between. This CDR3 spans 14 amino acids. CDR3 bases: TGTGCCAGTAGGCGACAGAGCCTAAACTATGGCTACACCTTC. Translating it yields CASRRQSLNYGYTF.

V and J are TRBV5-1 and TRBJ2-1, with TRBD2 matching over 15 bases. The CDR3 length is 16 residues. Per germline, CDR1 SGHRS and CDR2 YFSETQ. The V and J ends lost 5 bases and 5 bases, in that order; junction bases with no gene match: 5. In DNA form, the CDR3 reads TGCGCCAGCAGATACGGACTAGCGGGGGGGAACAATGAGCAGTTCTTC. It codes for CASRYGLAGGNNEQFF.

The chain employs TRBV18 and TRBJ1-5; TRBD1 matches 8 bases. Germline assignment: CDR1 KGHSH and CDR2 LQKENI. The V and J ends lost 4 bases and 5 bases, in that order; junction bases with no gene match: 1. The CDR3 totals 13 residues. CDR3: CASSQDRDQPQHF. The DNA for the CDR3 is TGTGCCAGCTCACAGGACAGGGATCAGCCCCAGCATTTT.

The J gene is TRBJ2-6, the V gene TRBV7-8; 11 bases fit TRBD1. The CDR3 is 17 amino acids. Per the germline V gene, CDR1 is SGHVS and CDR2 is FQNEAQ. Trimming cost V 7 bases and J 0 bases; bases outside gene matches: 5. In DNA, the CDR3 is TGTGCCAGCATGGACAGGGGGCACCTCTCTGGGGCCAACGTCCTGACTTTC. Its translation: CASMDRGHLSGANVLTF.

J is TRBJ2-7 and V is TRBV11-2, with 9 bases aligning to TRBD1. Germline trimming cut 4 bases from V and 4 bases from J; bases unmatched to any gene: 11. The CDR3 is made up of 16 amino acids. Per germline, CDR1 SGHAT and CDR2 FQNNGV. The CDR3 here is CASSSPGTGGAYEQYF. DNA of the CDR3: TGTGCCAGCAGCTCTCCAGGAACAGGGGGCGCGTACGAGCAGTACTTC. The full variable domain, rest sourced from reference TRBV11-2 and TRBJ2-7, is EAGVAQSPRYKIIEKRQSVAFWCNPISGHATLYWYQQILGQGPKLLIQFQNNGVVDDSQLPKDRFSAERLKGVDSTLKIQPAKLEDSAVYLCASSSPGTGGAYEQYFGPGTRLTVT.

The V gene is TRBV3-1 (or the pseudogene TRBV3-2), the J gene TRBJ2-3; 8 bases fit TRBD2. The J segment lost 4 bases and the V segment lost 1 base, leaving 10 bases of the junction unmatched. The CDR3 is made up of 17 amino acids. Germline V CDR1 and CDR2: LGHDT, YNNKEL (reference sequence). CDR3: CASSQGAPLAGPDTQYF. Here the CDR3 DNA reads TGTGCCAGCAGCCAAGGAGCCCCCCTAGCGGGCCCAGATACGCAGTATTTT.

The chain couples TRBV15 to TRBJ2-1, with 7 bases lining up with TRBD2. CDR3 size: 14 residues. In germline, CDR1 is LNHNV, CDR2 YYDKDF (reference sequence). J was trimmed by 5 bases and V by 8 bases; bases with no gene match: 9. The CDR3 DNA follows: TGTGCCACCCACCCTTGGGGGGGGAACAATGAGCAGTTCTTC. This gives the protein CATHPWGGNNEQFF.

The chain carries TRBV6-5 and TRBJ1-2, with 9 bases lining up with TRBD1. The CDR3 extends over 14 amino acids. Looked up from germline, CDR1 is MNHEY and CDR2 is SVGAGI. With 2 bases clipped from V and 5 bases from J, the junction kept 3 bases outside the gene matches. CDR3 residues: CASSYTGGWYGYTF. The DNA for the CDR3 is TGTGCCAGCAGTTACACAGGGGGCTGGTATGGCTACACCTTC.

The V gene is TRBV5-1, the J gene TRBJ2-3; a weak D match, TRBD2 (6 bases). Deletions cut 7 bases from V and 2 bases from J, with 14 bases between. The CDR3 has 14 amino acids. Per the germline V gene, CDR1 is SGHRS and CDR2 is YFSETQ. The CDR3 DNA sequence: TGCGCCAGCGGACTAAGAGGAGCCACAGATACGCAGTATTTT. Amino acids: CASGLRGATDTQYF. The entire variable domain, with the rest obtained from reference TRBV5-1 and TRBJ2-3, is as follows: KAGVTQTPRYLIKTRGQQVTLSCSPISGHRSVSWYQQTPGQGLQFLFEYFSETQRNKGNFPGRFSGRQFSNSRSEMNVSTLELGDSALYLCASGLRGATDTQYFGPGTRLTVL.

This chain connects TRBV5-6 to TRBJ2-5; no clear D gene. The V and J ends lost 4 bases and 2 bases respectively, with 15 bases between them. This CDR3 is 15 amino acids long. Germline-derived CDR1 and CDR2 are SGHDT and YYEEEE. In DNA form, the CDR3 reads TGTGCCAGCAGCAAGAAGACTCTCCTACAAGAGACCCAGTACTTC. Translated: CASSKKTLLQETQYF.

This clone was counted a single time. The V and J genes are TRBV6-2 or TRBV6-3 and TRBJ1-5; TRBD1 matches 8 bases. CDR3 length: 16 amino acids. The germline CDR1 and CDR2 sequences are MNHEY and SVGEGT. Germline trimming cut 0 bases from V and 11 bases from J; bases unmatched to any gene: 12. CDR3 loop: CASSYSRTGLFMTQHF. The CDR3 coding sequence is TGTGCCAGCAGTTACTCGCGGACAGGGCTTTTTATGACCCAGCATTTT.

In DNA, the CDR3 is TGTGCCAGCAGCTGGGCGGGGGGCCCTGGGGATACGCAGTATTTT. Amino acid sequence: CASSWAGGPGDTQYF. The rearrangement uses TRBV7-3 and TRBJ2-3; the match to TRBD2 covers 8 bases. The CDR3 runs 15 residues. Germline-derived CDR1 and CDR2 are SGHTA and FQGTGA. With V trimmed by 4 bases and J by 6 bases, 9 bases remained unmatched.

About this clone: This sample includes further DNA sequences coding for the same CDR3. The chain couples TRBV7-9 to TRBJ2-7; D perhaps matches TRBD2 (6 bases). This CDR3 is built from 12 residues. Between the trimmed V and J ends, which lost 5 bases and 3 bases, there was a span of 8 bases. Per germline, CDR1 SEHNR and CDR2 FQNEAQ (reference sequence). The CDR3 loop is CASSLSGYEQYF. Written as DNA, the CDR3 is TGTGCCAGCAGCCTTAGCGGCTACGAGCAGTACTTC.

The chain links TRBV18 to TRBJ1-5; 8 bases align to TRBD1. From germline, CDR1 is KGHSH and CDR2 LQKENI. Trimming at V came to 4 bases and at J to 7 bases, leaving 6 bases not matched to a gene. The CDR3 is made up of 14 amino acids. CDR3 DNA sequence: TGTGCCAGCTCACTCCAGGGGGCAGGGCAGCCCCAGCATTTT. Its protein is CASSLQGAGQPQHF.